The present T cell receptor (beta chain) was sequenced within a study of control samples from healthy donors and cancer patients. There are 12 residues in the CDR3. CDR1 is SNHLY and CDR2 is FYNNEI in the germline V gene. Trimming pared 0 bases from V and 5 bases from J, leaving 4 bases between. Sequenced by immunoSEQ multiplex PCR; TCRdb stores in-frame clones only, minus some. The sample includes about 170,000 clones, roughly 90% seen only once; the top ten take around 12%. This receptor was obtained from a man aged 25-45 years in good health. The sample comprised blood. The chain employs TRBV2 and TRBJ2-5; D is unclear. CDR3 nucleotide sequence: TGTGCCAGCAGTGAAGCGGGGGAGACCCAGTACTTC. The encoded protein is CASSEAGETQYF.